Listed below are T cell receptor beta chains from one sample, sequenced in a study of blood T cell repertoires in COVID-19. Sequencing was performed with immunoSEQ multiplex PCR; in TCRdb, only in-frame clones are kept and a portion is missing. The sample consists of under 450,000 clones, around 89% of them appearing once. The sequencing sample was made of peripheral blood. The receptors were gathered from a woman between 45 and 60 years old with COVID-19, enrolled during active disease. The CDR3 runs from the conserved cysteine through the conserved F or W. Only some rows state a clone size, as once, few, many or a class for expanded clones.

>TRBV6-5|TRBJ2-7|-
CASSYSPGQSYEQYF
>TRBV3-1/TRBV3-2|TRBJ1-1|-
CASSQVPPGQLPAFF
>TRBV12-3/TRBV12-4|TRBJ1-2|-
CASSSTVPYGYTF
>TRBV6-5|TRBJ2-3|-
CASGLSRASPDTQYF
>TRBV30|TRBJ1-6|-
CAWSVRWGDSGNSPLHF
>TRBV10-2|TRBJ2-1|-
CASREGQGGDEQFF
>TRBV7-2|TRBJ2-7|few
CASSLVRAAGYEQYF
>TRBV9|TRBJ1-2|-
CASSPWGDYGYTF
>TRBV5-8|TRBJ1-4|-
CASSPILWGTNEKLFF
>TRBV7-9|TRBJ1-1|-
CASSLARGDGGWNTEAFF
>TRBV29-1|TRBJ1-1|-
CSVGRGGEAFF
>TRBV5-1|TRBJ1-6|-
CASSLRDRENSPLHF
>TRBV9|TRBJ2-2|-
CASSVEFRGGSTGELFF
>TRBV10-2|TRBJ2-7|-
CASSFAQGAYEQYF
>TRBV19|TRBJ1-1|-
CASNDGGARWTEAFF
>TRBV6-5|TRBJ2-7|-
CASSLGTSEVYEQYF
>TRBV11-2|TRBJ2-1|-
CASSRLADNEQFF
>TRBV5-1|TRBJ1-2|-
CASSLMTVRESGGYTF
>TRBV6-5|TRBJ2-3|-
CASLGLAGPLGGQYF
>TRBV30|TRBJ1-4|-
CAWSVRAGLGEKLFF
>TRBV18|TRBJ2-3|-
CASSPLSGGATDTQYF
>TRBV7-3|TRBJ2-2|-
CASSPRSGPGELFF
>TRBV5-1|TRBJ2-1|-
CASSLARNSGKYNEQFF
>TRBV30|TRBJ2-2|-
CAWSRDSQNTGELFF
>TRBV2|TRBJ2-7|-
CASSEGGQGGHEQYF
>TRBV6-5|TRBJ2-1|-
CASSYAARGGEQFF
>TRBV28|TRBJ2-5|-
CASSTRRAGDQETQYF
>TRBV28|TRBJ1-2|-
CASSLWEQGQSNYGYTF
>TRBV19|TRBJ1-1|-
CASSIRESTEAFF
>TRBV30|TRBJ2-6|-
CAWGWGTGVSGANVLTF
>TRBV30|TRBJ2-1|-
CAWSVLAGGSNEQFF